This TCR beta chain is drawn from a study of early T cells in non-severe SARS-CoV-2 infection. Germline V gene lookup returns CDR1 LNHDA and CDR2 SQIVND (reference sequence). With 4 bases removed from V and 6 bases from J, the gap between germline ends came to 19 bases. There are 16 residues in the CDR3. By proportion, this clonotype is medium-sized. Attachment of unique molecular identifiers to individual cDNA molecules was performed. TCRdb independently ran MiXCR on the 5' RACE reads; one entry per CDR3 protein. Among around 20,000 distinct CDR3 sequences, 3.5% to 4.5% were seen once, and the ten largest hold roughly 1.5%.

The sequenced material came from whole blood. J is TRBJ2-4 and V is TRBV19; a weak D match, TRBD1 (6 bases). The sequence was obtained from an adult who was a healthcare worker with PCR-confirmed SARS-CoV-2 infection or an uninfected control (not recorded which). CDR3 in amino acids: CASSSVRVTGPNIQYF. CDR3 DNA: TGTGCCAGTAGTAGTGTAAGAGTGACAGGCCCAAACATTCAGTACTTC.